Presented here are 10 T cell receptor beta chains from one specimen sequenced in a study of blood T cell repertoires in COVID-19. The repertoire was sequenced with immunoSEQ multiplex PCR; TCRdb's copy has only in-frame clones and lacks some. The table lists around 80,000 clones, over 75% of them singletons. Material for sequencing was peripheral blood. The receptor source for this set is an elderly woman with acute or convalescent COVID-19.

The rearrangement joins TRBV7-9 to TRBJ2-5; TRBD2 agrees at 7 bases. Germline trimming cut 2 bases from V and 4 bases from J; bases unmatched to any gene: 7. The CDR3 totals 15 residues. Germline-derived CDR1 and CDR2 are SEHNR and FQNEAQ (reference sequence). The CDR3 DNA follows: TGTGCCAGCAGCTTAACGCGGGGGACCATAGAGACCCAGTACTTC. It is translated as CASSLTRGTIETQYF.

This clone was detected only once. The chain employs TRBV19 and TRBJ1-4; maybe TRBD1 (5 bases). The CDR3 runs to 15 residues. The V gene lost 6 bases and the J gene lost 7 bases, with 18 bases spanning the gap. CDR1 and CDR2 from the germline V gene are LNHDA and SQIVND (reference sequence). This CDR3 is CASSPQDSLGEKLFF. The CDR3 nucleotides are TGTGCCAGTAGCCCTCAAGACAGCCTGGGTGAAAAACTGTTTTTT.

The chain is built from TRBV21-1 and TRBJ1-5; TRBD1, the table's D call, lacks a check against the DNA. TRBV21-1 is a recognized pseudogene. CDR3 length: 17 residues. CDR3 in amino acids: CASSGPRGTASNQPQHF. The CDR3 nucleotides read TGTGCCAGCAGCGGACCCCGAGGGACAGCTAGCAATCAGCCCCAGCATTTT.

This chain connects TRBV5-1 to TRBJ1-4; D is uncertain. CDR1 and CDR2 from the germline V gene are SGHRS and YFSETQ. Between the trimmed V and J ends, which lost 5 bases and 5 bases, there was a span of 10 bases. The CDR3 is 13 amino acids. The CDR3 protein is CASSSQTNEKLFF. In nucleotides, the CDR3 is TGCGCCAGCAGTTCACAGACCAATGAAAAACTGTTTTTT.

The chain carries TRBV7-2 and TRBJ2-7; 11 nucleotides match TRBD2. V lost 7 bases, J lost 2 bases, and 1 base stayed unmatched. The CDR3 covers 13 residues. Germline CDR1 SGHTA, CDR2 FQGNSA. The CDR3 loop is CASKLAGAYEQYF. The DNA for the CDR3 is TGTGCCAGCAAACTAGCGGGGGCCTACGAGCAGTACTTC.

The chain uses TRBV9 and TRBJ2-2; the D is unclear. V was cut by 2 bases and J by 6 bases, with 11 bases left in between. The CDR3 runs to 14 residues. CDR1 and CDR2 (germline): SGDLS, YYNGEE. This CDR3 is CASSVLPGPGELFF. The CDR3 DNA sequence: TGTGCCAGCAGCGTCCTACCTGGGCCCGGGGAGCTGTTTTTT.

The chain employs TRBV5-1 and TRBJ2-1; a possible D gene is TRBD1 (5 bases). The CDR3 extends over 15 amino acids. Germline assignment: CDR1 SGHRS and CDR2 YFSETQ. The V gene lost 4 bases and the J gene lost 2 bases, with 13 bases spanning the gap. The CDR3 reads CASSQDMLTYNEQFF. For the CDR3, the DNA is TGCGCCAGCAGCCAGGACATGCTCACCTACAATGAGCAGTTCTTC.

V is TRBV19 and J is TRBJ2-2, with D uncertain. Germline assignment: CDR1 LNHDA and CDR2 SQIVND (reference sequence). Trimming shortened V by 6 bases and J by 6 bases, and 8 bases separated the two germline ends. This CDR3 has 12 residues. Here the CDR3 DNA reads TGTGCCAGTAGCCGAAGAGCCGGGGAGCTGTTTTTT. Translation gives CASSRRAGELFF.

The chain carries TRBV4-2 and TRBJ2-1, with 10 nucleotides matching TRBD2. CDR1 is LGHNA and CDR2 is YNFKEQ in the germline V gene. The trim removed 4 bases at V and 0 bases at J, leaving 15 bases unmatched. The CDR3 is 20 residues long. CDR3: CASSLEASGRAQTSYNEQFF. CDR3 nucleotides: TGTGCCAGCAGCCTGGAAGCGAGCGGGAGGGCCCAGACCTCCTACAATGAGCAGTTCTTC.

The genes are TRBV2 and TRBJ2-7, with unresolved D. Trimming removed 3 bases at V and 1 base at J, with 7 bases between. CDR3 size: 13 residues. Per the germline V gene, CDR1 is SNHLY and CDR2 is FYNNEI. CDR3 bases: TGTGCCAGCAGTGATGGGCCTTCCTACGAGCAGTACTTC. Translating it yields CASSDGPSYEQYF.